The rows below give T cell receptor beta chains drawn from one sample of a study of blood T cell repertoires in COVID-19. The repertoire was sequenced with immunoSEQ multiplex PCR; TCRdb's copy has only in-frame clones and lacks some. The sample has 85,000 to 90,000 clones, roughly four fifths seen once. Material for sequencing was peripheral blood. These receptors all stem from a woman of 80 years or more with acute or convalescent COVID-19. Both conserved end residues are trimmed from each CDR3. Clone size is given for some rows only: seen once, a few or many times, or a class if the clone is expanded.

len: 15; v_gene: TRBV5-1; abundance: -; j_gene: TRBJ1-5; CDR3aa: ASSTVPGQGTYQPQH
len: 9; v_gene: TRBV28; abundance: few; j_gene: TRBJ1-2; CDR3aa: ASSSQDGYT
len: 17; v_gene: TRBV5-1; abundance: -; j_gene: TRBJ2-4; CDR3aa: ASSLHPSGAQGSKNIQY
len: 12; v_gene: TRBV2; abundance: -; j_gene: TRBJ2-7; CDR3aa: ASSVLVSSYEQY
len: 14; v_gene: TRBV7-8; abundance: -; j_gene: TRBJ2-7; CDR3aa: ASSSYGGQGTWEQY
len: 13; v_gene: TRBV15; abundance: -; j_gene: TRBJ2-5; CDR3aa: ATSGRRREKETQY
len: 8; v_gene: TRBV29-1; abundance: -; j_gene: TRBJ2-7; CDR3aa: SVRDYEQY
len: 11; v_gene: TRBV11-2; abundance: few; j_gene: TRBJ2-7; CDR3aa: ARYAQGFYEQY
len: 12; v_gene: TRBV13; abundance: -; j_gene: TRBJ1-1; CDR3aa: ASTHRRGDTEAF
len: 7; v_gene: TRBV20-1; abundance: -; j_gene: TRBJ1-2; CDR3aa: SVKYGYT
len: 11; v_gene: TRBV6-5; abundance: -; j_gene: TRBJ1-4; CDR3aa: ASSTAINEKLF
len: 13; v_gene: TRBV3-1/TRBV3-2; abundance: few; j_gene: TRBJ1-6; CDR3aa: ASSQDFGGTSPLH
len: 9; v_gene: TRBV20-1; abundance: -; j_gene: TRBJ1-2; CDR3aa: SAGRGLGYT
len: 13; v_gene: TRBV6-1; abundance: -; j_gene: TRBJ1-1; CDR3aa: ASSEALRVSTEAF
len: 9; v_gene: TRBV10-3; abundance: -; j_gene: TRBJ1-2; CDR3aa: AISDGDGYT
len: 13; v_gene: TRBV19; abundance: once; j_gene: TRBJ1-5; CDR3aa: ASSIIVPNNQPQH
len: 14; v_gene: TRBV5-4; abundance: once; j_gene: TRBJ1-4; CDR3aa: ASSRTVSTTNEKLF
len: 14; v_gene: TRBV2; abundance: -; j_gene: TRBJ2-7; CDR3aa: ASSGPRAGGTYEQY
len: 11; v_gene: TRBV5-4; abundance: -; j_gene: TRBJ2-2; CDR3aa: ASSDREVGELF
len: 15; v_gene: TRBV4-2; abundance: -; j_gene: TRBJ1-1; CDR3aa: ASSQDPQGALNTEAF
len: 12; v_gene: TRBV18; abundance: -; j_gene: TRBJ2-7; CDR3aa: ASSSRQGVFEQY
len: 13; v_gene: TRBV7-8; abundance: many; j_gene: TRBJ1-4; CDR3aa: ASSRQTGINEKLF
len: 16; v_gene: TRBV19; abundance: -; j_gene: TRBJ1-5; CDR3aa: ASSLRDLTGPGNQPQH
len: 14; v_gene: TRBV24-1; abundance: -; j_gene: TRBJ2-7; CDR3aa: ATSDQTGDSTYEQY
len: 14; v_gene: TRBV6-6; abundance: -; j_gene: TRBJ1-4; CDR3aa: ASSYGTGLNSEKLF
len: 13; v_gene: TRBV5-4; abundance: -; j_gene: TRBJ2-3; CDR3aa: ASSKLAGDPDTQY
len: 18; v_gene: TRBV5-3; abundance: -; j_gene: TRBJ1-6; CDR3aa: ARSFARGSPLSSYNSPLH
len: 12; v_gene: TRBV3-1/TRBV3-2; abundance: -; j_gene: TRBJ1-2; CDR3aa: ASSQGRGDSGYT
len: 10; v_gene: TRBV3-1/TRBV3-2; abundance: -; j_gene: TRBJ2-5; CDR3aa: ASSLLEGLAN
len: 14; v_gene: TRBV19; abundance: -; j_gene: TRBJ1-5; CDR3aa: ASSIGQAWANEPQH
len: 14; v_gene: TRBV19; abundance: once; j_gene: TRBJ2-4; CDR3aa: ASSMRTGKAKNIQY
len: 14; v_gene: TRBV14; abundance: -; j_gene: TRBJ2-3; CDR3aa: ASSLIAGGSTDTQY
len: 11; v_gene: TRBV11-1; abundance: -; j_gene: TRBJ2-5; CDR3aa: ASSAGGGETQY
len: 17; v_gene: TRBV5-1; abundance: -; j_gene: TRBJ1-2; CDR3aa: ASSLASGQGMGANYGYT
len: 13; v_gene: TRBV7-9; abundance: -; j_gene: TRBJ1-1; CDR3aa: ASSLAVGQYTEAF
len: 16; v_gene: TRBV4-2; abundance: -; j_gene: TRBJ2-7; CDR3aa: ASSQELRPTRRRDEQY
len: 11; v_gene: TRBV19; abundance: once; j_gene: TRBJ2-5; CDR3aa: ASSGTKGETQY
len: 12; v_gene: TRBV29-1; abundance: -; j_gene: TRBJ1-1; CDR3aa: SITGVRLGTEAF
len: 9; v_gene: TRBV28; abundance: -; j_gene: TRBJ2-7; CDR3aa: ASSRSYEQY
len: 13; v_gene: TRBV29-1; abundance: -; j_gene: TRBJ2-3; CDR3aa: SVEGLAGSTDTQY
len: 13; v_gene: TRBV7-9; abundance: once; j_gene: TRBJ1-1; CDR3aa: ASSLDRDENTEAF